This T cell receptor (beta chain) is from a study of T cells after posttransplantation cyclophosphamide. Study results and caveats: Donor CD8+ memory clones often dominated recipient blood repertoires at later times. TRB clonality was highly associated with recipient CMV seropositivity and reactivation.

Turning to this clone: Its antigen is currently unknown.

Cyclophosphamide on days +3 and +4 followed busulfan-fludarabine conditioning and a marrow graft. Only in-frame clones appear in the TCRdb table, and some are missing; sequencing was by immunoSEQ multiplex PCR. This sample has tens of thousands of clones, with 90% found just once. The germline V gene has CDR1 SGHNT and CDR2 YENEEA. The CDR3 extends over 13 amino acids. Unmatched junction bases numbered 2, after V lost 1 base and J lost 8 bases. This TCR was sampled from a male patient aged 55 to 70 who received an allogeneic stem cell transplant from a related donor and was CMV-positive. Some T cells may originate from the graft donor. Sequencing used PBMCs, obtained 55 to 70 days after allogeneic stem cell transplant with posttransplant cyclophosphamide. V gene TRBV11-3 combines with J gene TRBJ2-1, with 7 bases lining up with TRBD1. CDR3 nucleotides: TGTGCCAGCAGCTTAGGAGGGGGCGATGAGCAGTTCTTC. This encodes CASSLGGGDEQFF.